The rows below give T cell receptor beta chains drawn from one sample of a study of T-cell reconstitution after alpha-beta-depleted transplantation in children. MiXCR, applied by TCRdb to the PCR reads, yields one record per CDR3 protein. The top ten clones hold about 3.1% of a sample with approximately 510,000 distinct CDR3 sequences, around 16% of them seen once. The source was PBMCs from the stem cell graft donor, collected from the stem cell graft. These receptors all come from a human donor who donated a stem cell graft to a child with acute lymphoblastic leukemia. CDR3s include the opening cysteine and the closing phenylalanine or tryptophan. D genes are given only for firm matches. Some rows mark clone size as missing; the rest say once, few, many or name a class of expanded clone.

V: TRBV27; J: TRBJ2-7; size: .; D: TRBD2; length: 14; CDR3: CASGLSGRSYEQYF; DNA: TGTGCCAGCGGTCTCAGCGGGAGGTCCTACGAGCAGTACTTC
V: TRBV15; J: TRBJ1-5; size: few; D: .; length: 17; CDR3: CATSRVGGSPSNQPQHF; DNA: TGTGCCACCAGCAGAGTGGGGGGGTCCCCTAGCAATCAGCCCCAGCATTTT
V: TRBV7-6; J: TRBJ2-1; size: few; D: TRBD1; length: 17; CDR3: CASSLVPGQGAINEQFF; DNA: TGTGCCAGCAGCTTAGTCCCGGGACAGGGGGCGATCAATGAGCAGTTCTTC
V: TRBV2; J: TRBJ2-7; size: few; D: .; length: 13; CDR3: CASSEYRRYEQYF; DNA: TGTGCCAGCAGTGAATACAGGCGCTACGAGCAGTACTTC
V: TRBV11-2; J: TRBJ1-1; size: .; D: TRBD1; length: 13; CDR3: CASSLRDRREAFF; DNA: TGTGCCAGCAGCTTAAGGGACAGGAGGGAAGCTTTCTTT
V: TRBV20-1; J: TRBJ2-1; size: few; D: TRBD2; length: 18; CDR3: CSARDRDLAGPSYNEQFF; DNA: TGCAGTGCTAGAGACCGAGACCTAGCGGGACCCTCCTACAATGAGCAGTTCTTC
V: TRBV20-1; J: TRBJ2-7; size: .; D: TRBD1; length: 16; CDR3: CTARDSEGTAAHEQYF; DNA: TGCACTGCTAGGGATTCCGAGGGGACAGCAGCCCACGAGCAGTACTTC
V: TRBV10-2; J: TRBJ2-1; size: .; D: TRBD2; length: 16; CDR3: CASSAGGLGGYNEQFF; DNA: TGCGCCAGCAGTGCCGGGGGGTTGGGGGGGTACAATGAGCAGTTCTTC
V: TRBV7-2; J: TRBJ2-7; size: few; D: .; length: 17; CDR3: CASSLGGGGPVGDEQYF; DNA: TGTGCCAGCAGCTTAGGCGGTGGCGGCCCAGTCGGCGACGAGCAGTACTTC
V: TRBV10-3; J: TRBJ2-7; size: few; D: TRBD1; length: 15; CDR3: CAISPVGQGSDEQYF; DNA: TGTGCCATCAGTCCAGTGGGACAGGGGTCGGACGAGCAGTACTTC
V: TRBV27; J: TRBJ2-3; size: .; D: TRBD2; length: 16; CDR3: CASSLPTGEGGDTQYF; DNA: TGTGCCAGCTCCTTACCCACGGGGGAGGGTGGAGATACGCAGTATTTT
V: TRBV27; J: TRBJ1-1; size: few; D: TRBD1; length: 15; CDR3: CASSSTGSLNTEAFF; DNA: TGTGCCAGCAGTTCGACAGGGAGTTTGAACACTGAAGCTTTCTTT
V: TRBV7-6; J: TRBJ2-1; size: few; D: TRBD2; length: 15; CDR3: CASSLVAGVLEEQFF; DNA: TGTGCCAGCAGCTTAGTTGCGGGAGTATTAGAGGAGCAGTTCTTC
V: TRBV6-2/TRBV6-3; J: TRBJ2-1; size: few; D: TRBD1; length: 16; CDR3: CASSYPRTGTDNEQFF; DNA: TGTGCCAGCAGTTACCCGAGGACAGGGACAGACAATGAGCAGTTCTTC
V: TRBV4-2; J: TRBJ2-1; size: .; D: TRBD2; length: 18; CDR3: CASSQVPSGSITYNEQFF; DNA: TGTGCCAGCAGCCAAGTTCCTAGCGGGAGTATCACCTACAATGAGCAGTTCTTC
V: TRBV5-1; J: TRBJ2-5; size: many; D: .; length: 14; CDR3: CASSLQGGGETQYF; DNA: TGCGCCAGCAGCCTGCAGGGGGGTGGAGAGACCCAGTACTTC
V: TRBV27; J: TRBJ1-2; size: few; D: .; length: 13; CDR3: CASSLDTGHGYTF; DNA: TGTGCCAGCAGTTTAGATACAGGGCACGGCTACACCTTC
V: TRBV6-4; J: TRBJ2-1; size: .; D: TRBD1; length: 14; CDR3: CASSASRGLNEQFF; DNA: TGTGCCAGCAGTGCTTCAAGGGGGCTGAATGAGCAGTTCTTC
V: TRBV5-1; J: TRBJ1-2; size: many; D: TRBD1; length: 14; CDR3: CASSPDRGLNGYTF; DNA: TGCGCCAGCAGCCCGGACAGGGGGCTGAATGGCTACACCTTC
V: TRBV5-1; J: TRBJ2-1; size: few; D: TRBD1; length: 17; CDR3: CASSLAKTGDPYNEQFF; DNA: TGCGCCAGCAGCTTGGCTAAAACAGGGGATCCATACAATGAGCAGTTCTTC
V: TRBV5-1; J: TRBJ2-1; size: few; D: TRBD2; length: 14; CDR3: CASSPSGRGDEQFF; DNA: TGCGCCAGCAGCCCTAGCGGGAGAGGGGATGAGCAGTTCTTC
V: TRBV28; J: TRBJ2-1; size: few; D: TRBD1; length: 15; CDR3: CASSIGTGPYNEQFF; DNA: TGTGCCAGCAGTATTGGGACAGGACCATACAATGAGCAGTTCTTC
V: TRBV25-1; J: TRBJ2-1; size: once; D: .; length: 15; CDR3: CASSGPGSSYNEQFF; DNA: TGTGCCAGCAGTGGTCCCGGGAGCTCCTACAATGAGCAGTTCTTC
V: TRBV6-1; J: TRBJ2-2; size: .; D: .; length: 13; CDR3: CASKRTNTGELFF; DNA: TGTGCCAGCAAAAGGACTAACACCGGGGAGCTGTTTTTT
V: TRBV3-1; J: TRBJ2-1; size: few; D: .; length: 12; CDR3: CASSQDRLEQFF; DNA: TGTGCCAGCAGCCAAGATCGACTAGAGCAGTTCTTC
V: TRBV25-1; J: TRBJ1-1; size: few; D: .; length: 12; CDR3: CASSEFGREAFF; DNA: TGTGCCAGCAGTGAATTTGGCAGGGAAGCTTTCTTT
V: TRBV18; J: TRBJ2-3; size: .; D: .; length: 15; CDR3: CASSPTLRATDTQYF; DNA: TGTGCCAGCTCACCAACGCTAAGGGCCACAGATACGCAGTATTTT
V: TRBV7-9; J: TRBJ2-5; size: few; D: TRBD2; length: 15; CDR3: CASSPPREVQETQYF; DNA: TGTGCCAGCAGCCCGCCTCGGGAGGTCCAAGAGACCCAGTACTTC
V: TRBV12-3/TRBV12-4; J: TRBJ2-1; size: .; D: .; length: 16; CDR3: CASSSPDSDPYNEQFF; DNA: TGTGCCAGCAGTTCCCCGGACAGCGATCCCTACAATGAGCAGTTCTTC
V: TRBV7-9; J: TRBJ1-5; size: many; D: .; length: 14; CDR3: CASSMGQMGSPQHF; DNA: TGTGCCAGCAGCATGGGGCAGATGGGGTCACCCCAGCATTTT
V: TRBV14; J: TRBJ2-1; size: .; D: .; length: 15; CDR3: CASSHTGHPGNEQFF; DNA: TGTGCCAGCAGCCACACGGGCCACCCTGGCAATGAGCAGTTCTTC
V: TRBV10-3; J: TRBJ2-7; size: few; D: .; length: 14; CDR3: CAISELDSSYEQYF; DNA: TGTGCCATCAGTGAGTTGGACAGCTCCTACGAGCAGTACTTC
V: TRBV18; J: TRBJ1-1; size: few; D: .; length: 14; CDR3: CASSLGSWNTEAFF; DNA: TGTGCCAGCTCGTTGGGGAGTTGGAACACTGAAGCTTTCTTT
V: TRBV7-6; J: TRBJ2-1; size: .; D: TRBD2; length: 18; CDR3: CASSLDGGRPSPYNEQFF; DNA: TGTGCCAGCAGCTTAGACGGCGGGAGGCCCTCTCCCTACAATGAGCAGTTCTTC
V: TRBV5-6; J: TRBJ2-7; size: .; D: TRBD2; length: 19; CDR3: CASSTGTSGRALDSYEQYF; DNA: TGTGCCAGCAGCACCGGGACTAGCGGGAGGGCACTAGACTCCTACGAGCAGTACTTC
V: TRBV12-3/TRBV12-4; J: TRBJ2-7; size: .; D: TRBD1; length: 12; CDR3: CASSPGQGEQYF; DNA: TGTGCCAGCAGCCCAGGACAGGGCGAGCAGTACTTC
V: TRBV5-1; J: TRBJ2-1; size: .; D: TRBD1; length: 17; CDR3: CASSLLMGQTSYNEQFF; DNA: TGCGCCAGCAGCTTGCTAATGGGACAGACCTCCTACAATGAGCAGTTCTTC
V: TRBV19; J: TRBJ2-1; size: .; D: TRBD1; length: 14; CDR3: CATRQGAWGNEQFF; DNA: TGTGCCACCCGACAGGGGGCATGGGGTAATGAGCAGTTCTTC
V: TRBV29-1; J: TRBJ2-1; size: few; D: TRBD1; length: 12; CDR3: CSVGQGYNEQFF; DNA: TGCAGCGTCGGACAGGGTTACAATGAGCAGTTCTTC
V: TRBV29-1; J: TRBJ1-1; size: .; D: .; length: 14; CDR3: CSVEAGRGDTEAFF; DNA: TGCAGCGTTGAGGCGGGCCGTGGGGACACTGAAGCTTTCTTT
V: TRBV9; J: TRBJ2-2; size: .; D: TRBD2; length: 16; CDR3: CASSVEGLAGTGELFF; DNA: TGTGCCAGCAGCGTAGAGGGACTAGCGGGCACCGGGGAGCTGTTTTTT
V: TRBV20-1; J: TRBJ1-1; size: few; D: .; length: 16; CDR3: CSANNRVRGPLTEAFF; DNA: TGCAGTGCCAACAATCGAGTCAGGGGCCCTTTAACTGAAGCTTTCTTT
V: TRBV20-1; J: TRBJ1-2; size: few; D: .; length: 13; CDR3: CSGQKPGLYGYTF; DNA: TGCAGTGGTCAAAAGCCGGGACTCTATGGCTACACCTTC